A single sample is the source of the 16 T cell receptor beta chains below, sequenced in a study of control samples from healthy donors and cancer patients. Repertoires were generated with immunoSEQ multiplex PCR, while TCRdb's copy carries only in-frame clones and drops some. This sample has around 130,000 clones, with less than 95% found just once. Sequenced input: blood. The receptor set was obtained from a man aged 25-45 years in good health.

V and J are TRBV6-6 and TRBJ1-6; 10 bases align to TRBD1. After removal of 6 bases from V and 7 bases from J, the junction contained 3 bases not matched to a gene. This CDR3 is 14 amino acids long. CDR1 MNHNY and CDR2 SVGAGI come from the germline V gene (reference sequence). The CDR3 region has the DNA TGTGCCAGCAGCAGGGACAGGGGAAATTCACCCCTCCACTTT. Protein sequence: CASSRDRGNSPLHF.

This chain links TRBV18 with TRBJ1-1, with D unresolved. The germline V gene has CDR1 KGHSH and CDR2 LQKENI. Between the trimmed V and J ends, which lost 0 bases and 3 bases, there was a span of 14 bases. This CDR3 has 16 residues. As DNA, the CDR3 is TGTGCCAGCTCACCACCCGGTCGGGCGGCTCACACTGAAGCTTTCTTT. As protein: CASSPPGRAAHTEAFF.

The chain employs TRBV5-8 and TRBJ2-7; 7 bases line up with TRBD2. After removal of 5 bases from V and 3 bases from J, the junction contained 8 bases not matched to a gene. The CDR3 is made up of 14 amino acids. Germline CDR1 is SGHTS and CDR2 is YDEGEE. Here the CDR3 reads CASRTRRGSYEQYF. As DNA, the CDR3 is TGTGCCAGCAGAACGCGGCGGGGGAGCTACGAGCAGTACTTC.

This rearrangement joins TRBV5-8 to TRBJ1-1; TRBD1 might be the D (5 bases). The CDR3 has 12 amino acids. Trimming shortened V by 2 bases and J by 7 bases, and 9 bases separated the two germline ends. The germline V gene encodes CDR1 SGHTS and CDR2 YDEGEE. The CDR3 loop reads CASSLQADEAFF. Here the CDR3 DNA reads TGTGCCAGCAGCTTACAGGCGGATGAAGCTTTCTTT. Supplemented by reference TRBV5-8 and TRBJ1-1, the full variable domain reads EAGVTQSPTHLIKTRGQQATLRCSPISGHTSVYWYQQALGLGLQFLLWYDEGEERNRGNFPPRFSGRQFPNYSSELNVNALELEDSALYLCASSLQADEAFFGQGTRLTVV.

The V gene is TRBV19, the J gene TRBJ1-5; D possibly corresponds to TRBD1 (5 bases). The CDR3 runs to 13 residues. CDR1 LNHDA and CDR2 SQIVND come from the germline V gene (reference sequence). V gave up 4 bases and J gave up 6 bases, with 10 bases separating them. DNA of the CDR3: TGTGCCAGTAGTAGTGGGGGGTTTCAGCCCCAGCATTTT. It translates to CASSSGGFQPQHF.

The genes are TRBV4-1 and TRBJ2-3; 8 nucleotides align to TRBD2. Germline V lookup: CDR1 MGHRA, CDR2 YSYEKL. The CDR3 length is 14 residues. V shed 4 bases, J shed 2 bases, and the junction held 2 bases outside the gene matches. CDR3 residues: CASSRGGSTDTQYF. In nucleotides, the CDR3 is TGCGCCAGCAGCCGCGGGGGGTCCACAGATACGCAGTATTTT.

The chain links TRBV7-9 to TRBJ2-3; D possibly corresponds to TRBD1 (6 bases). The CDR3 contains 16 residues. The ends were cut back, 5 bases at V and 2 bases at J, with 17 bases in the middle. Germline CDR1 and CDR2: SEHNR and FQNEAQ (reference sequence). CDR3 protein: CASSHTLQGYTDTQYF. The CDR3, as DNA: TGTGCCAGCAGCCACACCTTACAGGGTTACACAGATACGCAGTATTTT.

This rearrangement joins TRBV28 to TRBJ2-2, with TRBD1 matching 7 bases. Germline trimming cut 6 bases from V and 0 bases from J; bases unmatched to any gene: 7. The CDR3 totals 16 residues. Germline CDR1 MDHEN, CDR2 SYDVKM. The chain's CDR3 is CASRRQGFANTGELFF. DNA of the CDR3: TGTGCCAGCAGAAGACAGGGTTTCGCGAACACCGGGGAGCTGTTTTTT.

V and J are TRBV6-2 or TRBV6-3 and TRBJ1-5, with D uncertain. Trimming took 4 bases from V and 2 from J, leaving 9 bases between them. The CDR3 extends over 14 amino acids. Germline loops: CDR1 MNHEY, CDR2 SVGEGT. CDR3 DNA: TGTGCCAGCAGTTTCGGGCAGGGCAATCAGCCCCAGCATTTT. Translating it yields CASSFGQGNQPQHF.

Comments on this clone: Other DNA sequences from this sample encode an identical CDR3 as well. The chain combines TRBV9 with TRBJ2-3; perhaps D is TRBD1 or TRBD2 (6 bases each). Trimming took 0 bases from V and 0 from J, leaving 8 bases between them. The CDR3 has 15 amino acids. Germline CDR1 reads SGDLS; CDR2 reads YYNGEE. Here the CDR3 reads CASSVEGGSTDTQYF. In DNA, the CDR3 is TGTGCCAGCAGCGTAGAAGGGGGGAGCACAGATACGCAGTATTTT.

The chain couples TRBV19 to TRBJ1-6, with 7 bases fitting TRBD1. The CDR3 spans 16 residues. The germline CDR1 and CDR2 sequences are LNHDA and SQIVND (reference sequence). Losses at the gene ends were 3 bases for V and 7 bases for J; bases not matched to a gene: 9. The CDR3 is CASSMGTGALNSPLHF. The CDR3 nucleotides are TGTGCCAGTAGTATGGGAACAGGGGCCCTCAATTCACCCCTCCACTTT. The whole variable domain, filled in from reference TRBV19 and TRBJ1-6, reads DGGITQSPKYLFRKEGQNVTLSCEQNLNHDAMYWYRQDPGQGLRLIYYSQIVNDFQKGDIAEGYSVSREKKESFPLTVTSAQKNPTAFYLCASSMGTGALNSPLHFGNGTRLTVT.

Of note for this clone: Sequence at one end of the junction differs from germline and may be a read error. This sample includes further DNA sequences coding for the same CDR3. The J gene is TRBJ2-7, the V gene TRBV3-1 (or the pseudogene TRBV3-2); D uncertain. The CDR3 spans 17 residues. CDR1 is LGHDT, CDR2 YNNKEL, per germline (reference sequence). The CDR3 nucleotides read TGCGCCAGCAGCCAATCTTTCATGCGGACCAACCTTAACGAGCAGTACTTC. Translated, it gives CASSQSFMRTNLNEQYF.

The rearrangement joins TRBV5-4 to TRBJ1-2; possible D gene TRBD1, 6 bases. V lost 0 bases, J lost 6 bases, and 15 bases lay in between. This CDR3 is 15 amino acids long. The V gene's germline CDR1 is SGHNT and CDR2 YYREEE (reference sequence). Here the CDR3 reads CASSLALQGTDGYTF. DNA for the CDR3: TGTGCCAGCAGCTTGGCCCTACAGGGAACGGATGGCTACACCTTC.

The gene calls are TRBV12-5 and TRBJ2-7; 10 bases map to TRBD1. The V and J ends lost 5 bases and 0 bases, in that order; junction bases with no gene match: 4. This CDR3 comprises 15 residues. From germline, CDR1 is LGHNT and CDR2 FRNRAP. This CDR3 is CASGGTGASSYEQYF. The CDR3 region has the DNA TGTGCTAGTGGTGGGACAGGGGCATCCTCCTACGAGCAGTACTTC.

The chain uses TRBV12-3 or TRBV12-4 and TRBJ1-1; no clear D. The length of the CDR3 is 11 residues. Trimming shortened V by 6 bases and J by 3 bases, and 5 bases separated the two germline ends. The CDR3 protein is CASSFDTEAFF. As DNA, the CDR3 is TGTGCCAGCAGCTTTGACACTGAAGCTTTCTTT.

The rearrangement links TRBV12-1 to TRBJ1-2. TRBV12-1 is assigned pseudogene status. This CDR3 has 14 amino acids. CDR3 in amino acids: CASSPGRPNYGYTF. The DNA of the CDR3 is TGTGCCAGCAGCCCGGGACGACCAAACTATGGCTACACCTTC.